A single sample gave rise to the 6 T cell receptor beta chains below, sequenced in a study of Tregs in tolerant kidney transplant recipients. The table came from immunoSEQ multiplex PCR; TCRdb's copy has only in-frame clones and leaves some out. Here the sample spans 90,000 to 150,000 clones, about 90% being singletons. What was sequenced was CD4+ T cells from blood. The receptors come from a human donor in good health.

This clone came up once. The chain links TRBV5-1 to TRBJ2-5; D may correspond to TRBD1 or TRBD2 (6 bases each). V dropped 0 bases and J dropped 2 bases, with 11 bases sitting between them. From germline, CDR1 is SGHRS and CDR2 YFSETQ. The length of the CDR3 is 15 residues. The CDR3 protein is CASSLAKGGQETQYF. CDR3 coding DNA: TGCGCCAGCAGCTTGGCGAAGGGGGGTCAAGAGACCCAGTACTTC.

The V call is TRBV5-1, the J call TRBJ1-1; tentatively, D is TRBD1 (5 bases). CDR1 is SGHRS, CDR2 YFSETQ, per germline. The CDR3 is 13 residues long. Trimming took 2 bases from V and 5 from J, leaving 10 bases between them. Here the CDR3 reads CASSFSGGTEAFF. In DNA form, the CDR3 reads TGCGCCAGCAGCTTCTCGGGGGGGACTGAAGCTTTCTTT.

This chain connects TRBV27 to TRBJ2-3; D uncertain. Germline V gene sequence: CDR1 MNHEY, CDR2 SMNVEV (reference sequence). This CDR3 contains 13 residues. Trimming removed 8 bases at V and 4 bases at J, with 13 bases between. CDR3 DNA: TGTGCCAGCGCACCATACGAGGCAGATACGCAGTATTTT. Encoded protein: CASAPYEADTQYF.

The chain couples TRBV2 to TRBJ2-1, with 7 bases matching TRBD1. The germline gives CDR1 SNHLY, CDR2 FYNNEI. V trimming: 9 bases; J trimming: 0 bases; junction bases outside the gene matches: 11. The CDR3 extends over 16 amino acids. This CDR3 is CASNSLTGSSYNEQFF. DNA for the CDR3: TGTGCCAGTAACTCATTGACAGGGAGCTCCTACAATGAGCAGTTCTTC.

V usage is TRBV5-6 and J usage is TRBJ2-3, with a possible D match to TRBD2 (6 bases). Germline V lookup: CDR1 SGHDT, CDR2 YYEEEE. V gave up 2 bases and J gave up 4 bases, with 20 bases separating them. This CDR3 region has 17 residues. Here the CDR3 reads CASSFPSRLDISDTQYF. CDR3 bases: TGTGCCAGCAGCTTTCCTTCACGACTAGATATATCAGATACGCAGTATTTT. The full variable domain, completed using reference TRBV5-6 and TRBJ2-3, is DAGVTQSPTHLIKTRGQQVTLRCSPKSGHDTVSWYQQALGQGPQFIFQYYEEEERQRGNFPDRFSGHQFPNYSSELNVNALLLGDSALYLCASSFPSRLDISDTQYFGPGTRLTVL.

The V gene is TRBV28, the J gene TRBJ2-6; the match to TRBD1 covers 8 bases. Germline V gives CDR1 MDHEN, CDR2 SYDVKM. This CDR3 comprises 16 residues. Trimming at V came to 4 bases and at J to 4 bases, leaving 6 bases not matched to a gene. In DNA form, the CDR3 reads TGTGCCAGCAGTTCGCAGGGGGCTGGCGGGGCCAACGTCCTGACTTTC. Residues: CASSSQGAGGANVLTF.